This T cell receptor (beta chain) was recovered during a study of T cell repertoires in aging, cancer and after chemotherapy (dated by TCRdb to 2018 to 2020). Regarding the complete study: Donors were distributed across six age groups ranging from 30 or younger to 70 or older, with at least three individuals included per group. To examine immunoaging and T cell reconstitution after chemotherapy, the study profiled TCR beta repertoires in peripheral blood from healthy donors and cancer patients. Paired pre- and post-chemotherapy samples in the hematological group came from chronic lymphocytic leukemia patients treated with fludarabine- or bendamustine-based regimens. The cohort comprised about 210 cancer patients, approximately 90 with hematological and 110 to 140 with solid cancers, plus 95 healthy donors as a reference group. In total, the full dataset held millions of TCR reads.

Rearranged TRB sequences spanning V, D and J segments were amplified by multiplex touch-down PCR using a mixed TRB-A/B primer pool. Illumina adapters and sample indices were added to the amplicons in two consecutive PCR reactions performed with Phusion HS II polymerase. The amplicons were purified from gel with the NucleoSpin Gel and PCR Clean-up kit and then assessed with Qubit and an Agilent 2100 Bioanalyzer. Libraries were sequenced on an Illumina MiSeq using 600-cycle, single-indexed, paired-end runs. In the original analysis: MiXCR versions 2.12 and 3.0.5 were used to process TRB sequences. Each unique CDR3 nucleotide sequence was counted as one clone, and only productive sequences with at least two reads were retained. Repertoire metrics included Shannon diversity, evenness, clonality (one minus evenness), and alpha-parameterized diversity profiles from alpha 0 to 5. Generation probabilities of clones in paired pre- and post-chemotherapy samples were computed with the IGoR algorithm. TCRdb took the public reads, trimmed them with fastp at Q25, ran MiXCR for clone calling and kept in-frame beta chains. Rows with a matching CDR3 protein are joined into one entry that keeps the most common DNA and genes. These V and J calls originate from TCRdb's pipeline instead of the authors' own analysis. Across this sample there are around 1,700 distinct CDR3 sequences, with roughly 30% seen only once. Around a tenth of the sample goes to the ten largest clones.

TCR beta rearrangements were amplified from genomic DNA isolated from peripheral blood, not from sorted cells or RNA. Reading the germline V gene (reference sequence) gives CDR1 SGHNT and CDR2 YYREEE. The germline V end is reduced by 8 bases and the J end by 7 bases; junction bases left unmatched: 13. From the cysteine through the phenylalanine, the CDR3 covers 15 amino acids. The kept DNA is CDR3 alone, 45 bases in frame from the first base. Turning to this clonotype: Which antigen it targets is not known. Base qualities are not recorded, but no much larger clone differs from it by a single base.

Results and caveats for the whole study, not just this receptor: Declining TCR diversity with age in healthy donors was mainly explained by loss of richness; in cancer patients, loss of evenness also contributed. In both cancer cohorts, the median generation probability rose over the chemotherapy interval, which suggests that the repertoire was reconstituted through rebound thymic output. Untreated patients with hematological or solid cancers showed significantly lower blood TCR diversity and higher clonality than age-matched healthy donors. Hematological cancer patients had lymphoid organ infiltration, which may itself impair thymic emigration or peripheral T cell expansion. The authors noted that the repertoire data do not allow conclusions about immunological memory after chemotherapy.

This TCR came from a human donor with a blood cancer. Sequenced: blood. Recombination linked TRBV5-4 to TRBJ1-5; TRBD1 matches 9 bases in the middle. The CDR3 region: CARSPGQGGGQPQHF. The DNA reads TGTGCCAGAAGCCCGGGACAGGGAGGGGGCCAGCCCCAGCATTTT. Here the CDR3 is joined to the reference TRBV5-4 and TRBJ1-5 genes, and the full variable domain is: ETGVTQSPTHLIKTRGQQVTLRCSSQSGHNTVSWYQQALGQGPQFIFQYYREEENGRGNFPPRFSGLQFPNYSSELNVNALELDDSALYLCARSPGQGGGQPQHFGDGTRLSIL.